This T cell receptor (beta chain) was recovered during a study of CD8+CD57+ T cells in acquired aplastic anemia. TCR beta VDJ and CDR3 profiling used genomic DNA as template. In TCRdb, the reads were re-called with MiXCR into one record per CDR3 protein. This repertoire shows around 130,000 distinct CDR3 sequences, under 60% found once; its top ten account for approximately 28%. An expansion of CD8+CD57+ cells by flow cytometry had been shown in patients chosen for sequencing. The enrolled patients all had severe acquired aplastic anemia. Patients were therapy-naive when their blood was sampled. Germline V gene lookup returns CDR1 LNHNV and CDR2 YYDKDF (reference sequence). This CDR3 comprises 15 residues. V gave up 0 bases and J gave up 4 bases; unmatched junction bases: 1.

This receptor was identified in a human donor with aplastic anemia. J is TRBJ2-2 and V is TRBV15, with 8 bases aligning to TRBD1. Sequencing input: sorted CD4+, CD8+, or CD8+CD57+ T cells (not recorded which) from PBMCs. CDR3 sequence (DNA): TGTGCCACCAGCAGAGATACAGGGGGCACCGGGGAGCTGTTTTTT. Translating gives CATSRDTGGTGELFF.